These 13 T cell receptor beta chains were sequenced from one sample in a study of cytomegalovirus exposure and HLA in healthy donors. 13 Jbeta primers and 60 Vbeta primers were used for the PCR. Sequencing used immunoSEQ multiplex PCR; TCRdb keeps in-frame clones, though not all of them. Here the sample spans about 160,000 clones, approximately 72% being singletons. Material for sequencing was PBMCs. All receptors come from a man aged 50 to 59 in good health and CMV-seronegative.

Concerning this clone itself: The sample has other DNA sequences that encode this CDR3 too. V gene TRBV9 combines with J gene TRBJ1-6, with D unresolved. CDR3 length equals 12 residues. With 3 bases removed from V and 7 bases from J, the gap between germline ends came to 5 bases. CDR1 is SGDLS and CDR2 is YYNGEE in the germline V gene. The CDR3 spells CASSALNSPLHF. In DNA form, the CDR3 reads TGTGCCAGCAGCGCCTTAAATTCACCCCTCCACTTT.

CDR3 region: CASMAGGLGANVLTF. The CDR3 coding sequence is TGTGCCAGCATGGCAGGGGGCTTGGGGGCCAACGTCCTGACTTTC. The chain recombines TRBV2 with TRBJ2-6; 8 bases map to TRBD1. The CDR3 contains 15 residues. CDR1 is SNHLY and CDR2 is FYNNEI in the germline V gene. Trimming took 7 bases from V and 4 from J; bases not matched to a gene: 6.

In its sample, this clone was seen a few times. This chain joins TRBV4-3 and TRBJ2-7; D unclear. Germline CDR1 is LGHNA and CDR2 is YSLEER. V was shortened by 0 bases and J by 5 bases, with 8 bases between the two germline ends. CDR3 size: 13 residues. The CDR3 coding sequence is TGCGCCAGCAGCCAAGATAGAACCCACGAGCAGTACTTC. Its translation: CASSQDRTHEQYF.

The rearrangement joins TRBV4-1 to TRBJ1-3; D might be TRBD1 (6 bases). This CDR3 contains 17 residues. The germline V gene has CDR1 MGHRA and CDR2 YSYEKL. V was pared by 0 bases and J by 0 bases, with 12 bases between. The CDR3 loop is CASSQEGGRRSGNTIYF. CDR3 nucleotides: TGCGCCAGCAGCCAAGAGGGGGGGCGACGCTCTGGAAACACCATATATTTT.

The chain links TRBV14 to TRBJ2-7; D remains unclear. Looked up from germline, CDR1 is SGHDN and CDR2 is FVKESK. V lost 4 bases, J lost 3 bases, and 13 bases lay in between. This CDR3 is 14 amino acids long. In DNA form, the CDR3 reads TGTGCCAGCAGCCCCGAAATAGTGTTCTACGAGCAGTACTTC. Its translation: CASSPEIVFYEQYF.

The chain recombines TRBV5-1 with TRBJ1-5, with TRBD1 identical over 9 bases. V lost 4 bases, J lost 7 bases, and 12 bases stayed unmatched. The CDR3 sequence is 16 residues long. Germline CDR1 SGHRS, CDR2 YFSETQ. CDR3 DNA: TGCGCCAGCAGCCCAGACGTTACAGGGGGCCGCCAGCCCCAGCATTTT. It is translated as CASSPDVTGGRQPQHF.

V usage is TRBV5-1 and J usage is TRBJ1-2, with TRBD1 identical over 8 bases. This CDR3 contains 13 residues. The germline CDR1 and CDR2 sequences are SGHRS and YFSETQ. V lost 4 bases, J lost 4 bases, and 3 bases stayed unmatched. For the CDR3, the DNA is TGCGCCAGCAGCCCAGACAGGGGCTATGGCTACACCTTC. Translating it yields CASSPDRGYGYTF.

About this clone itself: Other DNA sequences of this sample code for an identical CDR3. CDR3 DNA: TGTGCCAGCAGTCCTCGGGGACAGGGCTCTGGAAACACCATATATTTT. It is translated as CASSPRGQGSGNTIYF. The V and J genes are TRBV2 and TRBJ1-3; 9 nucleotides align to TRBD1. The germline gives CDR1 SNHLY, CDR2 FYNNEI. The CDR3 consists of 16 residues. Trimming at V came to 5 bases and at J to 0 bases, leaving 5 bases not matched to a gene. Looking up the rest from reference TRBV2 and TRBJ1-3 gives the full variable domain: EPEVTQTPSHQVTQMGQEVILRCVPISNHLYFYWYRQILGQKVEFLVSFYNNEISEKSEIFDDQFSVERPDGSNFTLKIRSTKLEDSAMYFCASSPRGQGSGNTIYFGEGSWLTVV.

The chain recombines TRBV2 with TRBJ1-6; unclear D gene. Germline CDR1 and CDR2: SNHLY and FYNNEI. V lost 8 bases and J 0 bases, leaving 11 bases between the germline ends. The CDR3 is made up of 15 amino acids. The CDR3 DNA sequence: TGTGCCAGCCTCGAGTCGAGCTCCTATAATTCACCCCTCCACTTT. Translation: CASLESSSYNSPLHF.

The V call is TRBV7-2, the J call TRBJ2-1; maybe TRBD2 (6 bases). Germline V gene lookup returns CDR1 SGHTA and CDR2 FQGNSA. The CDR3 consists of 11 residues. V lost 1 base and J 11 bases, leaving 6 bases between the germline ends. CDR3 in amino acids: CASSLGTKQFF. The CDR3 DNA follows: TGTGCCAGCAGCTTAGGGACTAAGCAGTTCTTC.

This chain uses TRBV29-1 with TRBJ1-5; 12 nucleotides line up with TRBD1. The J segment lost 2 bases and the V segment lost 6 bases, leaving 11 bases of the junction unmatched. This CDR3 has 17 amino acids. The germline CDR1 and CDR2 sequences are SQVTM and ANQGSEA. CDR3 amino acids: CSVSGTGGASGNQPQHF. CDR3 coding DNA: TGCAGCGTCTCCGGGACAGGGGGCGCGAGTGGCAATCAGCCCCAGCATTTT. Looking up the rest from reference TRBV29-1 and TRBJ1-5 gives the full variable domain: SAVISQKPSRDICQRGTSLTIQCQVDSQVTMMFWYRQQPGQSLTLIATANQGSEATYESGFVIDKFPISRPNLTFSTLTVSNMSPEDSSIYLCSVSGTGGASGNQPQHFGDGTRLSIL.

As to this clone: A junction boundary mismatches the germline segment, possibly from a read error. The genes are TRBV19 and TRBJ2-7; 14 bases fit TRBD2. Germline loops: CDR1 LNHDA, CDR2 SQIVND (reference sequence). The CDR3 sequence is 16 residues long. The CDR3 sequence: CAGSAGLAGGIYEQYF. The CDR3 bases are TGTGCCGGTAGTGCCGGACTAGCGGGGGGCATTTACGAGCAGTACTTC.

This clone was counted between two and nine times. The chain has TRBV10-1 and TRBJ2-2, with D maybe TRBD1 (6 bases). V lost 5 bases and J lost 5, with 12 bases in between. Germline values: CDR1 WNHNN, CDR2 SYGVQD (reference sequence). CDR3 size: 14 residues. CDR3 sequence: CASSYRQVTGELFF. CDR3 nucleotides: TGCGCCAGCAGTTATAGACAGGTTACCGGGGAGCTGTTTTTT.